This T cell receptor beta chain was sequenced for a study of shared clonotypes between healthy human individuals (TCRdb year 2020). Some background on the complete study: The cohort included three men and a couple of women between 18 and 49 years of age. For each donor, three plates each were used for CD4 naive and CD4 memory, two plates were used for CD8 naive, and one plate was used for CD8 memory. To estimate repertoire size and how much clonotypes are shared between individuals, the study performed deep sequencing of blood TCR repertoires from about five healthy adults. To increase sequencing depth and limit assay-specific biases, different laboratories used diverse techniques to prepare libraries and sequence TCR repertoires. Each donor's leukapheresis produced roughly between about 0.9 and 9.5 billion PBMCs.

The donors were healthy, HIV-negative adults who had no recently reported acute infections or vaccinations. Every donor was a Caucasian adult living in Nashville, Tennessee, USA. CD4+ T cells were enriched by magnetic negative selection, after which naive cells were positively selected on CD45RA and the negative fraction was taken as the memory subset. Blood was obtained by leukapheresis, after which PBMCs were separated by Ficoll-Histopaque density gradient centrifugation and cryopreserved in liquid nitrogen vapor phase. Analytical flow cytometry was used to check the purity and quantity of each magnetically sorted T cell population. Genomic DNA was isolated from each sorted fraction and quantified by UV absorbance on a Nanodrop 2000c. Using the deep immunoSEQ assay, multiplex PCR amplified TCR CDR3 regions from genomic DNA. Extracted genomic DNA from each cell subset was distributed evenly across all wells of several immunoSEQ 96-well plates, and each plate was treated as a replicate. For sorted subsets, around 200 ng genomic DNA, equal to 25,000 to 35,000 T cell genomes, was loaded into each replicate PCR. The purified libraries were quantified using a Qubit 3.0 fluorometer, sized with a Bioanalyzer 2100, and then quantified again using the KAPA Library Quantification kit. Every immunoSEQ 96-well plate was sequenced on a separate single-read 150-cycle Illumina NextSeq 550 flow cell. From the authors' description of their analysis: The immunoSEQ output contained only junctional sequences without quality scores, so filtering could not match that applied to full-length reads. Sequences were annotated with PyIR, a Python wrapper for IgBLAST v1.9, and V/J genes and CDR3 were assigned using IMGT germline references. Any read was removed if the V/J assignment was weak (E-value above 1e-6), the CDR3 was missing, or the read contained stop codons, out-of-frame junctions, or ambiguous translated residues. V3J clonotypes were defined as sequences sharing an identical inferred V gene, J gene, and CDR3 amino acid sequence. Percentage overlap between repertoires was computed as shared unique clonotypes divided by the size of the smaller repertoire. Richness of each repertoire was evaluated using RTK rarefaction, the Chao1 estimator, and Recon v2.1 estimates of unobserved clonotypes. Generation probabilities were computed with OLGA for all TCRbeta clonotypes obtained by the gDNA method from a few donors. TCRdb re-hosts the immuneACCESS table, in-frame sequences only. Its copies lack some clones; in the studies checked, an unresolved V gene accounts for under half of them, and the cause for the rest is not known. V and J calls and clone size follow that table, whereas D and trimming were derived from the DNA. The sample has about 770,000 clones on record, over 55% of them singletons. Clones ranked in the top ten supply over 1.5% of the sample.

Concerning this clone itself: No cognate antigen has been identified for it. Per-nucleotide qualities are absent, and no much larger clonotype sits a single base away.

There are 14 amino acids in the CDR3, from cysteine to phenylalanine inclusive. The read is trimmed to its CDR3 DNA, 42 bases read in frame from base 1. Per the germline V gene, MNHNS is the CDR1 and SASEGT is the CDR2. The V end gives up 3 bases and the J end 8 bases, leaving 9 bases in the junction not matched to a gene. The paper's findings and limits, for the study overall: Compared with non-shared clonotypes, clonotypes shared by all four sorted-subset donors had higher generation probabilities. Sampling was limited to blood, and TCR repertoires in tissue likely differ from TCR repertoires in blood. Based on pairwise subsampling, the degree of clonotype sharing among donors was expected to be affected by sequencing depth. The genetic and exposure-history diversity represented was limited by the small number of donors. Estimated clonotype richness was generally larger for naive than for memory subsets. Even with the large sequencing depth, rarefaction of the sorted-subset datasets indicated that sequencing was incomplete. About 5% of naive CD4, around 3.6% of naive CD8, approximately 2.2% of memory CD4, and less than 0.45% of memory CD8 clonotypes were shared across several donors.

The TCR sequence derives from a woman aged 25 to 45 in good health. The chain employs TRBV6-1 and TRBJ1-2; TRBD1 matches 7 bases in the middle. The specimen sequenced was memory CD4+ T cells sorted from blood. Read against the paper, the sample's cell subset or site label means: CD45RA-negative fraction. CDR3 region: CASSDPGQRLGYTF. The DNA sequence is TGTGCCAGCAGTGACCCGGGACAGAGGCTCGGCTACACCTTC.